These 28 T cell receptor beta chains originate from one sample sequenced in a study of cytomegalovirus exposure and HLA in healthy donors (dated by TCRdb to the late 2010s). The method behind the library was the immunoSEQ multiplex PCR assay. For the multiplex PCR, a mixture combining 60 forward primers for TCR Vbeta segments and 13 reverse primers for TCR Jbeta segments was used. The source is immuneACCESS, and TCRdb retained only in-frame sequences with V and J called. Part of the clones is not carried over; for the studies checked, unresolved V genes explain less than half of this, and the remainder is unexplained. The sample records around 120,000 clones, about 80% of which are singletons. The biggest ten clones account for around 3.6% of the sample. The source material was PBMCs. Source of these receptors: a man aged 30 to 39 in good health and CMV-seronegative.

The rearrangement joins TRBV5-1 to TRBJ2-1; TRBD2 matches 10 bases. The length of the CDR3 is 17 residues. J was trimmed by 0 bases and V by 0 bases; bases with no gene match: 3. Germline V gene sequence: CDR1 SGHRS, CDR2 YFSETQ. The CDR3 loop reads CASSLGSGGNSYNEQFF. The CDR3 region has the DNA TGCGCCAGCAGCTTGGGTAGCGGGGGGAACTCCTACAATGAGCAGTTCTTC.

The gene calls are TRBV5-4 and TRBJ2-7; 8 positions agree with TRBD1. This CDR3 region has 14 residues. V was pared by 1 base and J by 5 bases, with 5 bases of the junction left unmatched. Germline values: CDR1 SGHNT, CDR2 YYREEE (reference sequence). CDR3 loop: CASSLRTGIDEQYF. The CDR3 nucleotides read TGTGCCAGCAGCTTGCGGACAGGGATTGACGAGCAGTACTTC. The whole variable domain, filled in from reference TRBV5-4 and TRBJ2-7, reads ETGVTQSPTHLIKTRGQQVTLRCSSQSGHNTVSWYQQALGQGPQFIFQYYREEENGRGNFPPRFSGLQFPNYSSELNVNALELDDSALYLCASSLRTGIDEQYFGPGTRLTVT.

This clone came up a few times. The chain is built from TRBV5-1 and TRBJ1-1; 7 nucleotides align to TRBD1. Germline V lookup: CDR1 SGHRS, CDR2 YFSETQ. The CDR3 totals 13 residues. Trimming cost V 3 bases and J 5 bases; bases outside gene matches: 4. The DNA of the CDR3 is TGCGCCAGCAGCTGGACAGGTGAAACTGAAGCTTTCTTT. Its translation: CASSWTGETEAFF.

The V and J genes are TRBV6-5 and TRBJ2-7; tentatively, D is TRBD2 (6 bases). Trimming left V 2 bases short and J 5 bases short, with 13 bases between. The length of the CDR3 is 14 residues. CDR1 is MNHEY, CDR2 SVGAGI, per germline. CDR3 nucleotide sequence: TGTGCCAGCAGTTACGGGTGGGGAGGCGACGAGCAGTACTTC. It codes for CASSYGWGGDEQYF.

This clone was detected only once. The genes are TRBV6-1 and TRBJ2-7; TRBD2 might be the D (6 bases). The CDR3 is 16 amino acids. Germline assignment: CDR1 MNHNS and CDR2 SASEGT. Trimming removed 3 bases at V and 0 bases at J, with 15 bases between. The CDR3 spells CASSDRGGAGSYEQYF. In DNA, the CDR3 is TGTGCCAGCAGTGATAGGGGCGGGGCCGGCTCCTACGAGCAGTACTTC.

The chain uses TRBV7-9 and TRBJ2-2; TRBD2 is a possible D gene (6 bases). With 0 bases removed from V and 5 bases from J, the gap between germline ends came to 10 bases. Germline V CDR1 and CDR2: SEHNR, FQNEAQ (reference sequence). The CDR3 consists of 15 residues. The CDR3 sequence: CASSLAGGRTGELFF. The DNA for the CDR3 is TGTGCCAGCAGCTTAGCGGGAGGAAGAACCGGGGAGCTGTTTTTT.

The rearrangement links TRBV29-1 to TRBJ1-4; D ambiguous. Looked up from germline, CDR1 is SQVTM and CDR2 is ANQGSEA. The CDR3 is made up of 12 amino acids. V dropped 1 base and J dropped 4 bases, with 4 bases sitting between them. The CDR3 is CSVEGVNEKLFF. The CDR3 bases are TGCAGCGTTGAAGGAGTTAATGAAAAACTGTTTTTT. Based on the CDR3 plus reference TRBV29-1 and TRBJ1-4, the full variable domain is SAVISQKPSRDICQRGTSLTIQCQVDSQVTMMFWYRQQPGQSLTLIATANQGSEATYESGFVIDKFPISRPNLTFSTLTVSNMSPEDSSIYLCSVEGVNEKLFFGSGTQLSVL.

The rearrangement uses TRBV7-2 and TRBJ2-7; the match to TRBD2 covers 12 bases. The CDR3 contains 15 residues. Losses at the gene ends were 5 bases for V and 4 bases for J; bases not matched to a gene: 6. The germline gives CDR1 SGHTA, CDR2 FQGNSA. CDR3 in DNA: TGTGCCAGCAGCCTTAATCTAGCGGGGGGGTACGAGCAGTACTTC. It encodes CASSLNLAGGYEQYF.

The chain uses TRBV27 and TRBJ2-3; TRBD2 is a possible D gene (5 bases). The CDR3 is 13 residues long. Trimming pared 7 bases from V and 6 bases from J, leaving 14 bases between. Germline CDR1 reads MNHEY; CDR2 reads SMNVEV (reference sequence). This CDR3 reads CASKDAQRDTQYF. The CDR3 DNA reads as TGTGCCAGCAAAGACGCCCAGCGGGATACGCAGTATTTT.

The chain is built from TRBV28 and TRBJ1-4; a weak D match, TRBD1 (6 bases). V lost 5 bases and J lost 0, with 10 bases in between. CDR1 is MDHEN and CDR2 is SYDVKM in the germline V gene. The length of the CDR3 is 15 residues. Written as DNA, the CDR3 is TGTGCCAGCAGTACCTACAGGGCAACTAATGAAAAACTGTTTTTT. Amino acid sequence: CASSTYRATNEKLFF.

This clone occurred a few times. V usage is TRBV6-4 and J usage is TRBJ1-1; D gene unclear. The CDR3 sequence is 15 residues long. Deletions cut 0 bases from V and 3 bases from J, with 11 bases between. Germline V lookup: CDR1 MRHNA, CDR2 SNTAGT. CDR3 nucleotide sequence: TGTGCCAGCAGTGACTCGATAAGCGATTACACTGAAGCTTTCTTT. It encodes CASSDSISDYTEAFF.

The V gene is TRBV9, the J gene TRBJ1-2; TRBD1 matches 9 bases. With 3 bases clipped from V and 5 bases from J, the junction kept 11 bases outside the gene matches. The CDR3 extends over 16 amino acids. Germline values: CDR1 SGDLS, CDR2 YYNGEE. Written as DNA, the CDR3 is TGTGCCAGCAGCGGTAACAGGGGGCAGGAAGGGTATGGCTACACCTTC. This gives the protein CASSGNRGQEGYGYTF. Together with reference TRBV9 and TRBJ1-2, the CDR3 gives the full variable domain: DSGVTQTPKHLITATGQRVTLRCSPRSGDLSVYWYQQSLDQGLQFLIQYYNGEERAKGNILERFSAQQFPDLHSELNLSSLELGDSALYFCASSGNRGQEGYGYTFGSGTRLTVV.

This chain connects TRBV30 to TRBJ2-5, with 10 bases lining up with TRBD1. The J call may be wrong; the DNA end is better matched by TRBJ2-7. CDR3 size: 16 residues. The V gene's germline CDR1 is GTSNPN and CDR2 SVGIG (reference sequence). The CDR3 nucleotides read TGTGCCTGGAGGCCCCCGTTCGACAGGGGGCGCGGCGAGCAGTACTTC. As protein: CAWRPPFDRGRGEQYF.

The genes are TRBV20-1 and TRBJ2-1, with D hard to call. Trimming shortened V by 5 bases and J by 15 bases, and 8 bases separated the two germline ends. This CDR3 is 8 amino acids long. Per the germline V gene, CDR1 is DFQATT and CDR2 is SNEGSKA (reference sequence). DNA for the CDR3: TGCAGTGCTGGCCCGGGGTTCTTC. Translating it yields CSAGPGFF.

The gene calls are TRBV6-4 and TRBJ1-6, with 7 nucleotides matching TRBD1. Per germline, CDR1 MRHNA and CDR2 SNTAGT. J gave up 6 bases and V 5 bases, and 13 bases lay outside the gene matches. This CDR3 spans 17 amino acids. CDR3 protein: CASSRGVKGAPNSPLHF. The CDR3 region has the DNA TGTGCCAGCAGTCGAGGGGTCAAGGGGGCGCCTAATTCACCCCTCCACTTT.

The chain employs TRBV6-1 and TRBJ1-1, with TRBD1 matching over 8 bases. The CDR3 extends over 14 amino acids. Trimming cost V 2 bases and J 6 bases; bases outside gene matches: 5. In germline, CDR1 is MNHNS, CDR2 SASEGT. In nucleotides, the CDR3 is TGTGCCAGCAGTGAAAACAGGGGGATAGCTGAAGCTTTCTTT. Amino acid sequence: CASSENRGIAEAFF.

The chain couples TRBV6-1 to TRBJ2-2; 10 bases agree with TRBD2. J was trimmed by 1 base and V by 1 base; bases with no gene match: 6. The CDR3 sequence is 18 residues long. The V gene's germline CDR1 is MNHNS and CDR2 SASEGT. In DNA, the CDR3 is TGTGCCAGCAGTGAAGACGCGCTAGCGGGAGTGAACACCGGGGAGCTGTTTTTT. It specifies CASSEDALAGVNTGELFF.

The V gene is TRBV5-6, the J gene TRBJ1-2; 10 bases map to TRBD1. With V trimmed by 7 bases and J by 4 bases, 7 bases remained unmatched. The germline V gene encodes CDR1 SGHDT and CDR2 YYEEEE. The length of the CDR3 is 14 residues. CDR3 sequence reads: CASGPGQGFYGYTF. The CDR3 DNA reads as TGTGCCAGCGGGCCGGGACAGGGGTTCTATGGCTACACCTTC.

The chain combines TRBV27 with TRBJ1-4; TRBD1 might be the D (5 bases). Between the trimmed V and J ends, which lost 5 bases and 0 bases, there was a span of 16 bases. Per germline, CDR1 MNHEY and CDR2 SMNVEV (reference sequence). This CDR3 contains 17 residues. The CDR3 DNA is TGTGCCAGCAGTCCCGGGGACTGGGCTGCAACTAATGAAAAACTGTTTTTT. Translating gives CASSPGDWAATNEKLFF.

This chain uses TRBV19 with TRBJ2-7; the D is unclear. Trimming left V 5 bases short and J 4 bases short, with 12 bases between. The germline V gene encodes CDR1 LNHDA and CDR2 SQIVND (reference sequence). The CDR3 loop spans 13 amino acids. The CDR3 DNA sequence: TGTGCCAGTAGTTCACATAAACCGTACGAGCAGTACTTC. Its translation is CASSSHKPYEQYF.

The chain is built from TRBV7-8 and TRBJ2-2; unclear D gene. The germline V gene encodes CDR1 SGHVS and CDR2 FQNEAQ. The CDR3 is 13 residues long. Deletions cut 5 bases from V and 5 bases from J, with 9 bases between. The CDR3 spells CASSVKRTGELFF. CDR3 in DNA: TGTGCCAGCAGCGTAAAGAGGACCGGGGAGCTGTTTTTT.

This clone has only a few counts. The chain combines TRBV5-1 with TRBJ1-1; 7 positions match TRBD1. Trimming took 2 bases from V and 6 from J; bases not matched to a gene: 4. The CDR3 contains 13 residues. The germline V gene encodes CDR1 SGHRS and CDR2 YFSETQ. The CDR3 nucleotides read TGCGCCAGCAGCTTTACAGGGGACTCTGAAGCTTTCTTT. It codes for CASSFTGDSEAFF. Drawing the rest from reference TRBV5-1 and TRBJ1-1, the complete variable domain is KAGVTQTPRYLIKTRGQQVTLSCSPISGHRSVSWYQQTPGQGLQFLFEYFSETQRNKGNFPGRFSGRQFSNSRSEMNVSTLELGDSALYLCASSFTGDSEAFFGQGTRLTVV.

In this sample, this clone turned up a few times. This chain connects TRBV6-6 to TRBJ2-3; possible D gene TRBD2, 5 bases. CDR3 length: 12 amino acids. Trimming took off 5 bases at V and 4 bases at J, with 7 bases between the two ends. Germline CDR1 and CDR2: MNHNY and SVGAGI (reference sequence). The CDR3 here is CASSQLADTQYF. DNA for the CDR3: TGTGCCAGCAGTCAACTAGCAGATACGCAGTATTTT.

The genes are TRBV9 and TRBJ2-2, with 9 bases aligning to TRBD2. The CDR3 contains 18 residues. Trimming cost V 2 bases and J 6 bases; bases outside gene matches: 14. Germline V lookup: CDR1 SGDLS, CDR2 YYNGEE. This CDR3 is CASSVEGAGGPKAGELFF. The CDR3 bases are TGTGCCAGCAGCGTGGAGGGGGCGGGAGGGCCGAAGGCCGGGGAGCTGTTTTTT.

The chain has TRBV14 and TRBJ1-1, with TRBD1 matching over 7 bases. The CDR3 loop spans 16 amino acids. Germline V gene sequence: CDR1 SGHDN, CDR2 FVKESK. With 3 bases clipped from V and 4 bases from J, the junction kept 11 bases outside the gene matches. Written as DNA, the CDR3 is TGTGCCAGCAGCCACCTACAGGGGAGAGGGGCCACTGAAGCTTTCTTT. This encodes CASSHLQGRGATEAFF.

V gene TRBV5-1 combines with J gene TRBJ2-1; 9 nucleotides agree with TRBD2. Per the germline V gene, CDR1 is SGHRS and CDR2 is YFSETQ. V shed 2 bases, J shed 9 bases, and the junction held 6 bases outside the gene matches. This CDR3 has 14 amino acids. The CDR3 coding sequence is TGCGCCAGCAGCTTAACGGTTAGCGGGGGTGAGCAGTTCTTC. Its protein product is CASSLTVSGGEQFF.

The rearrangement joins TRBV19 to TRBJ2-7; TRBD1 aligns across 10 bases. This CDR3 is built from 16 residues. V shed 2 bases, J shed 3 bases, and the junction held 7 bases outside the gene matches. The germline gives CDR1 LNHDA, CDR2 SQIVND (reference sequence). The CDR3 spells CASSIIDRGRGYEQYF. In DNA form, the CDR3 reads TGTGCCAGTAGTATAATCGACAGGGGGCGCGGCTACGAGCAGTACTTC.

The chain links TRBV28 to TRBJ2-7, with TRBD1 identical over 9 bases. CDR3 length equals 15 residues. V lost 2 bases and J lost 7; bases outside the gene matches: 9. Germline loops: CDR1 MDHEN, CDR2 SYDVKM. The CDR3 DNA reads as TGTGCCAGCAGTTTACCACTCGGGACAGGGTATGAGCAGTACTTC. It translates to CASSLPLGTGYEQYF.